The 10 T cell receptor beta chains below come from one sample, sequenced in a study of T cell clones after liver transplantation. The assay was immunoSEQ multiplex PCR, and TCRdb's table has in-frame clones only and misses some. Here the sample spans roughly 15,000 clones, 82% being singletons. Source: CD8+ T cells from blood, taken 45 to 50 months after liver transplant. The receptors stem from a human patient who received a liver transplant. Some T cells may have originated in the graft donor.

The chain couples TRBV7-9 to TRBJ1-2, with 8 bases fitting TRBD1. The CDR3 is 17 amino acids. V trimming: 1 base; J trimming: 8 bases; junction bases outside the gene matches: 15. The germline CDR1 and CDR2 sequences are SEHNR and FQNEAQ (reference sequence). CDR3 loop: CASSLVGQGALYGGYTF. Here the CDR3 DNA reads TGTGCCAGCAGCTTAGTTGGCCAGGGGGCCCTCTACGGGGGCTACACCTTC.

Relative to its sample, this clone is medium-sized. The chain carries TRBV7-9 and TRBJ1-6; D perhaps matches TRBD1 (5 bases). V gave up 2 bases and J gave up 4 bases, with 6 bases separating them. There are 14 residues in the CDR3. The germline V gene encodes CDR1 SEHNR and CDR2 FQNEAQ (reference sequence). CDR3 residues: CASSLQGYNSPLHF. The CDR3 nucleotides read TGTGCCAGCAGCTTACAGGGTTATAATTCACCCCTCCACTTT.

This clone was counted once. This sequence joins TRBV14 and TRBJ1-1; D is perhaps TRBD1 (6 bases). The CDR3 runs 13 residues. The V end was cut by 1 base, the J end by 7 bases, with 10 bases between. Germline V gene data show CDR1 as SGHDN and CDR2 as FVKESK. The CDR3 reads CASSQVGGSEAFF. Here the CDR3 DNA reads TGTGCCAGCAGCCAAGTAGGGGGGAGTGAAGCTTTCTTT.

The chain carries TRBV27 and TRBJ2-1; TRBD1 aligns across 11 bases. The CDR3 spans 19 residues. Germline V lookup: CDR1 MNHEY, CDR2 SMNVEV (reference sequence). V was pared by 0 bases and J by 6 bases, with 13 bases of the junction left unmatched. The CDR3 loop reads CASSLSTYPGQGAPNEQFF. CDR3 bases: TGTGCCAGCAGTTTATCCACCTATCCCGGACAGGGGGCCCCCAATGAGCAGTTCTTC.

This clone came up a few times. This chain links TRBV6-5 with TRBJ1-1, with D possibly being TRBD1 (5 bases). The CDR3 spans 14 residues. Trimming took 5 bases from V and 0 from J, leaving 10 bases between them. Germline CDR1 and CDR2: MNHEY and SVGAGI. For the CDR3, the DNA is TGTGCCAGCAGTCTACAGGTCATGAACACTGAAGCTTTCTTT. This translates into CASSLQVMNTEAFF.

The V call is TRBV9, the J call TRBJ2-1; 8 bases fit TRBD1. The V and J ends lost 4 bases and 7 bases, in that order; junction bases with no gene match: 7. The length of the CDR3 is 14 residues. Germline V CDR1 and CDR2: SGDLS, YYNGEE. In nucleotides, the CDR3 is TGTGCCAGCAGCCCAAGGACAGGGTGGAATGAGCAGTTCTTC. It yields the protein CASSPRTGWNEQFF.

For the CDR3, the DNA is TGTGCCAGCAGCCCCTACGGACAGATCGGGGAGCTGTTTTTT. Residues: CASSPYGQIGELFF. The rearrangement links TRBV7-2 to TRBJ2-2, with TRBD1 as a possible D gene (6 bases). The CDR3 totals 14 residues. The V end lost 5 bases, the J end lost 7 bases, and 14 bases lay between the germline ends. Germline lookup yields CDR1 SGHTA and CDR2 FQGNSA.

This chain connects TRBV29-1 to TRBJ2-2; D unclear. The germline gives CDR1 SQVTM, CDR2 ANQGSEA. This CDR3 has 11 residues. V dropped 3 bases and J dropped 5 bases, with 4 bases sitting between them. The CDR3 protein is CSVERTGELFF. The DNA of the CDR3 is TGCAGCGTTGAGCGAACCGGGGAGCTGTTTTTT.

The rearrangement joins TRBV20-1 to TRBJ2-7; D ambiguous. There are 8 residues in the CDR3. The V end was cut by 8 bases, the J end by 5 bases, with 4 bases between. Germline values: CDR1 DFQATT, CDR2 SNEGSKA (reference sequence). For the CDR3, the DNA is TGCAGTTTGGACGAGCAGTACTTC. Translated: CSLDEQYF.

Points on this clone: The sample has other DNA sequences that encode this CDR3 too. The chain employs TRBV29-1 and TRBJ2-2; 11 bases fit TRBD1. The CDR3 is 16 amino acids. Trimming at V came to 0 bases and at J to 5 bases, leaving 5 bases not matched to a gene. Looked up from germline, CDR1 is SQVTM and CDR2 is ANQGSEA. CDR3 protein: CSVEDEGQGGTGELFF. CDR3 sequence (DNA): TGCAGCGTTGAAGACGAGGGACAGGGGGGGACCGGGGAGCTGTTTTTT.